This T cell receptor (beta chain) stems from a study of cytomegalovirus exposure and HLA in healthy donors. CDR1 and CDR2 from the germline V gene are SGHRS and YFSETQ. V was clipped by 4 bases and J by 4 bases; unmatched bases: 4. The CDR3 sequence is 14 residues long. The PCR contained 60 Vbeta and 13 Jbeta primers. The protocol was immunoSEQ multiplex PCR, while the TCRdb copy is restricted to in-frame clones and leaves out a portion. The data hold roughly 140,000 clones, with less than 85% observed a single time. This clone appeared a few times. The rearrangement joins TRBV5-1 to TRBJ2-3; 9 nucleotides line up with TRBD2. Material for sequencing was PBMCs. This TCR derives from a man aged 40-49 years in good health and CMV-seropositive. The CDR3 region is CASSPRTSADTQYF. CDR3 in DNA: TGCGCCAGCAGCCCCCGGACTAGCGCAGATACGCAGTATTTT.